Reported below is one T cell receptor (beta chain). Original handling: Reference gene primer amplification gave estimated nucleated cell counts. The table came from immunoSEQ multiplex PCR; TCRdb's copy has only in-frame clones and leaves some out. V and J calls plus clone size are reproduced from that table; the DNA served to infer D and trimming. Of about 300,000 clones in the sample, about 85% were seen once. This specimen comes from a study of blood T cell repertoires in COVID-19. Looking at the study overall: There were acute and convalescent COVID-19 samples, and they came from the United States, Italy and Spain.

Participants were placed into cohorts based on the clinical history they reported. A PCR-confirmed or clinician-diagnosed COVID-19 case had contacted exposed participants within 2 weeks of entry. The V end was cut by 5 bases, the J end by 0 bases, with 13 bases between. This CDR3 region has 15 residues. Germline CDR1 and CDR2: LNHDA and SQIVND (reference sequence). This TCR derives from a woman under 40 who had been exposed to COVID-19. The material sequenced was PBMCs or T cells enriched from blood (not recorded which). J is TRBJ1-1 and V is TRBV19; the D gene is possibly TRBD1 (5 bases). The CDR3 coding sequence is TGTGCCAGTAGTGCAATGACAGCTTTGAACACTGAAGCTTTCTTT. Translated, it gives CASSAMTALNTEAFF. Full variable domain (missing parts from reference TRBV19 and TRBJ1-1): DGGITQSPKYLFRKEGQNVTLSCEQNLNHDAMYWYRQDPGQGLRLIYYSQIVNDFQKGDIAEGYSVSREKKESFPLTVTSAQKNPTAFYLCASSAMTALNTEAFFGQGTRLTVV.